This TCR beta chain was retrieved from a study of OX40 agonist ivuxolimab in advanced cancers. Study summary: In three patients, partial responses were observed, one with hepatocellular carcinoma and two with cutaneous melanoma.

Patients with autoimmune history or systemic immunosuppression were excluded. Measured with immunoSEQ multiplex PCR; TCRdb has only the in-frame clones, and not every one. The sample consists of around 100,000 clones, over 75% of them appearing once. Findings of the study overall: There were, on average, more expanded clones in CD8+ T cells than in CD4+. Doses of 0.1 to 3.0 mg/kg were accompanied by clonal expansion of CD4+ and CD8+ blood T cells by week 6.

V lost 6 bases and J lost 3, with 20 bases in between. CDR1 is MNHNY and CDR2 is SVGAGI in the germline V gene (reference sequence). This CDR3 comprises 16 residues. Concerning this clone: The target antigen is unknown.

The chain employs TRBV6-6 and TRBJ1-1; D possibly corresponds to TRBD1 (6 bases). This TCR derives from an adult with an advanced solid tumor such as melanoma, head and neck, liver or kidney cancer. Sequences were derived from CD4+ or CD8+ T cells sorted from blood, sampled in a trial of the OX40 agonist ivuxolimab. The CDR3 bases are TGTGCCAGCAGCGCCACTCCCACAGGGTTGGACACTGAAGCTTTCTTT. Amino acids: CASSATPTGLDTEAFF.